This TCR beta chain was found in a study of cytomegalovirus exposure and HLA in healthy donors. With 60 Vbeta and 13 Jbeta primers, the PCR was carried out. The method was immunoSEQ multiplex PCR; TCRdb's version includes in-frame clones alone and lacks a portion of them. The sample has around 94,000 clones, approximately 80% seen once. Germline lookup yields CDR1 LNHNV and CDR2 YYDKDF (reference sequence). The length of the CDR3 is 14 residues. V lost 1 base to trimming and J lost 7 bases, with 10 bases between them. The clonotype originates from a human donor in good health. The source material was PBMCs. The rearrangement joins TRBV15 to TRBJ1-4; weak D call: TRBD1 (6 bases). The CDR3 region is CATSRGDMPEKLFF. The CDR3 DNA is TGTGCCACCAGCAGAGGGGACATGCCTGAAAAACTGTTTTTT.